This record concerns one T cell receptor (beta chain) sequence. This sample is drawn from a study of CD8+CD57+ T cells in acquired aplastic anemia. Sequenced patients had shown CD8+CD57+ cell expansion by flow cytometry. Every patient was diagnosed with severe acquired aplastic anemia. At the time of blood sampling, patients had not yet received any therapy. Genomic DNA, the template, was used for profiling of the TCR beta VDJ and CDR3. TCRdb re-called the reads with MiXCR, one entry per CDR3 protein. The sample yields about 200,000 distinct CDR3 sequences, around three fifths seen once. The length of the CDR3 is 12 residues. V shed 7 bases and J 6 bases; nucleotides not matched to a gene: 4. Germline lookup yields CDR1 SNHLY and CDR2 FYNNEI.

The rearrangement joins TRBV2 to TRBJ2-7; 9 bases fit TRBD1. This sequence originates from a human donor with aplastic anemia. Sequences were obtained from sorted CD4+, CD8+, or CD8+CD57+ T cells (not recorded which) from PBMCs. The CDR3 region has the DNA TGTGCCAGCAAGACGGACAGGGGCGAGCAGTACTTC. It translates to CASKTDRGEQYF.